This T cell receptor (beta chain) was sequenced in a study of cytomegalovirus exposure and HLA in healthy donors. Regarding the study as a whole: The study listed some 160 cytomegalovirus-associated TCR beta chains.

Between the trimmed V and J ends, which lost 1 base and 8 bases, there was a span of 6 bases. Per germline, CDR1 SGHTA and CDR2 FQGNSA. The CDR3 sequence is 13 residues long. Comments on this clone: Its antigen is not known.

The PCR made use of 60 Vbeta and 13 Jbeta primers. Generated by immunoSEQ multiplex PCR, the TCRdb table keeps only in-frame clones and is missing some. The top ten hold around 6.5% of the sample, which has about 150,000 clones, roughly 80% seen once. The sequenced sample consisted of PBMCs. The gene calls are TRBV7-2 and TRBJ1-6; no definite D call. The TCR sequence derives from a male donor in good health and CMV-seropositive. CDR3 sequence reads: CASSLGGHSPLHF. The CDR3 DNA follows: TGTGCCAGCAGCTTAGGCGGTCATTCACCCCTCCACTTT.